These 21 T cell receptor beta chains share one sample of origin, sequenced in a study of T cells in Graves' hyperthyroidism and ophthalmopathy. The investigators amplified TCR beta CDR3 regions from RNA transcripts. The TCR CDR3 was amplified in a first-round RT-PCR using the HTBI primer set. TCRdb reprocessed the multiplex PCR reads via MiXCR and lists one record per CDR3 protein. The sample lists about 510,000 distinct CDR3 sequences, 13% to 15% occurring once. The sequenced sample consisted of blood. These receptors were taken from a woman aged 40 to 50 with Graves' hyperthyroidism.

The table lists this clonotype with many counts. The rearrangement joins TRBV5-1 to TRBJ2-7, with D perhaps matching TRBD2 (6 bases). This CDR3 spans 15 amino acids. CDR1 is SGHRS, CDR2 YFSETQ, per germline. Between the trimmed V and J ends, which lost 5 bases and 0 bases, there was a span of 15 bases. Here the CDR3 DNA reads TGCGCCAGCAGGCTAGGGACTGCGGGCTCCTACGAGCAGTACTTC. Translated, it gives CASRLGTAGSYEQYF.

This clonotype was counted ten times or more. The rearrangement uses TRBV2 and TRBJ1-2; D remains ambiguous. This CDR3 is 13 amino acids long. Germline CDR1 SNHLY, CDR2 FYNNEI. Trimming took 3 bases from V and 2 from J, leaving 7 bases between them. Here the CDR3 DNA reads TGTGCCAGCAGTGATTCAGGAAACTATGGCTACACCTTC. It translates to CASSDSGNYGYTF.

In its sample, this clonotype was seen many times. The chain joins TRBV6-1 to TRBJ2-7, with 7 bases that match TRBD1. Trimming at V came to 6 bases and at J to 2 bases, leaving 4 bases not matched to a gene. Per germline, CDR1 MNHNS and CDR2 SASEGT. This CDR3 contains 13 residues. CDR3 bases: TGTGCCAGCAGGGGGACAGACACCTACGAGCAGTACTTC. Translation gives CASRGTDTYEQYF.

This clonotype showed up just once. The chain carries TRBV6-1 and TRBJ2-6; D possibly corresponds to TRBD2 (6 bases). V was pared by 6 bases and J by 4 bases, with 19 bases between. CDR3 size: 17 residues. CDR1 is MNHNS and CDR2 is SASEGT in the germline V gene. In DNA form, the CDR3 reads TGTGCCAGCAGCTCGGAGGGTTACTCGGGGGGGGCCAACGTCCTGACTTTC. This gives the protein CASSSEGYSGGANVLTF.

The chain has TRBV9 and TRBJ1-2; D uncertain. V gave up 3 bases and J gave up 8 bases, with 11 bases separating them. The germline V gene has CDR1 SGDLS and CDR2 YYNGEE. The CDR3 covers 12 residues. CDR3 sequence (DNA): TGTGCCAGCAGCGCCCCACATGGAGGCTACACCTTC. Its protein is CASSAPHGGYTF.

This clonotype was observed many times. The chain uses TRBV2 and TRBJ1-5; 7 nucleotides agree with TRBD1. V was clipped by 6 bases and J by 4 bases; unmatched bases: 6. CDR1 is SNHLY and CDR2 is FYNNEI in the germline V gene. The CDR3 extends over 14 amino acids. CDR3 in amino acids: CASSEGQPNQPQHF. CDR3 sequence (DNA): TGTGCCAGCAGCGAGGGACAGCCAAATCAGCCCCAGCATTTT.

This clonotype was observed many times. V gene TRBV7-6 combines with J gene TRBJ2-5; 9 bases match TRBD1. The germline CDR1 and CDR2 sequences are SGHVS and FNYEAQ. The CDR3 spans 16 residues. After removal of 3 bases from V and 0 bases from J, the junction contained 5 bases not matched to a gene. CDR3 sequence (DNA): TGTGCCAGCAGCTTCGGGACAGGGCTAAACCAAGAGACCCAGTACTTC. Its translation: CASSFGTGLNQETQYF.

Worth noting for this clonotype: A much more abundant neighbour one base away suggests this may be a read error. The chain carries TRBV28 and TRBJ1-1; no clear D gene. The V end lost 7 bases, the J end lost 5 bases, and 17 bases lay between the germline ends. CDR1 and CDR2 (germline): MDHEN, SYDVKM. This CDR3 is built from 14 residues. CDR3 DNA sequence: TGTGCCAGCAACTCACTCGTACAGATGACTGAAGCTTTCTTT. The encoded protein is CASNSLVQMTEAFF.

The CDR3 bases are TGTGCCAGCAGCCCGACAGTGGAGGAAAAACTGTTTTTT. This codes for CASSPTVEEKLFF. The V and J genes are TRBV7-9 and TRBJ1-4; D might be TRBD1 (5 bases). V lost 5 bases and J lost 8, with 12 bases in between. CDR1 is SEHNR and CDR2 is FQNEAQ in the germline V gene (reference sequence). There are 13 residues in the CDR3.

There are a few counts of this clonotype. One junction end does not reproduce the germline sequence, and a read error may be involved. The chain links TRBV6-5 to TRBJ2-3, with D uncertain. The better agreement between TRBJ1-5 and the DNA end casts doubt on the J call. The length of the CDR3 is 14 residues. CDR1 and CDR2 (germline): MNHEY, SVGAGI. The CDR3 nucleotides read TGTGCCAGCAGTGACTCTAGCGGCACAGATACGCAGCATTTT. It translates to CASSDSSGTDTQHF.

This clonotype came up many times. The chain is built from TRBV28 and TRBJ2-1; 8 nucleotides match TRBD2. V was clipped by 6 bases and J by 4 bases; unmatched bases: 14. CDR1 and CDR2 from the germline V gene are MDHEN and SYDVKM. The CDR3 loop spans 17 amino acids. The CDR3 DNA is TGTGCCAGCAGCTCCCCCCGGGGGGGGGCGGAATACAATGAGCAGTTCTTC. It yields the protein CASSSPRGGAEYNEQFF.

This chain connects TRBV7-9 to TRBJ2-1; D assignment may be TRBD1 or TRBD2 (6 bases each). CDR1 SEHNR and CDR2 FQNEAQ come from the germline V gene (reference sequence). The CDR3 runs to 16 residues. The germline V and J ends were trimmed by 3 bases and 3 bases, with 15 bases remaining between them. The DNA of the CDR3 is TGTGCCAGCAGCTTCACACAGGGACTTCTCTACAATGAGCAGTTCTTC. This encodes CASSFTQGLLYNEQFF.

This clonotype was counted at least ten times. The rearrangement uses TRBV10-2 and TRBJ2-7; D remains unclear. This CDR3 contains 14 residues. Trimming stripped 0 bases from V and 2 bases from J, with 8 bases between. Germline CDR1 is WSHSY and CDR2 is SAAADI. The CDR3 sequence: CASSESAGTYEQYF. DNA of the CDR3: TGCGCCAGCAGTGAGTCGGCAGGTACCTACGAGCAGTACTTC.

A few counts support this clonotype. Being one base from a much bigger clone, this may be a read error. The rearrangement uses TRBV28 and TRBJ2-1; D is possibly TRBD2 (6 bases). This CDR3 comprises 15 residues. V lost 5 bases, J lost 4 bases, and 15 bases lay in between. Germline loops: CDR1 MDHEN, CDR2 SYDVKM. The CDR3 spells CASSRAREEYNEQFF. CDR3 coding DNA: TGTGCCAGCAGTCGGGCGAGGGAGGAGTACAATGAGCAGTTCTTC.

The chain combines TRBV4-2 with TRBJ1-2; D is ambiguous. There are 15 residues in the CDR3. V lost 6 bases and J lost 1, with 15 bases in between. Germline CDR1 is LGHNA and CDR2 is YNFKEQ. The CDR3 region has the DNA TGTGCCAGCAGTGGTGGGCCCAGCAATAACTATGGCTACACCTTC. This encodes CASSGGPSNNYGYTF.

This clonotype was counted many times. The chain couples TRBV20-1 to TRBJ2-1, with 7 positions matching TRBD2. The CDR3 contains 15 residues. Germline V CDR1 and CDR2: DFQATT, SNEGSKA (reference sequence). V lost 4 bases, J lost 1 base, and 7 bases stayed unmatched. CDR3 sequence (DNA): TGCAGTGCTACCGGGACTATAGGGTCCTACAATGAGCAGTTCTTC. Translation gives CSATGTIGSYNEQFF.

This clonotype has a count of ten or more. The CDR3, as DNA: TGTGCCAGCAGTTTTGGGAGTTATAGCAATCAGCCCCAGCATTTT. It specifies CASSFGSYSNQPQHF. The rearrangement links TRBV28 to TRBJ1-5; D gene ambiguous. This CDR3 spans 15 amino acids. Trimming pared 3 bases from V and 0 bases from J, leaving 9 bases between. Per the germline V gene, CDR1 is MDHEN and CDR2 is SYDVKM.

Many counts were recorded for this clonotype. The J gene is TRBJ2-6, the V gene TRBV30, with a possible D match to TRBD1 (5 bases). V gave up 3 bases and J gave up 1 base, with 7 bases separating them. Germline V lookup: CDR1 GTSNPN, CDR2 SVGIG (reference sequence). The CDR3 covers 14 residues. CDR3 loop: CAWRRTSGANVLTF. The CDR3 DNA reads as TGTGCCTGGAGACGGACATCTGGGGCCAACGTCCTGACTTTC.

The sample holds many counts of this clonotype. The chain employs TRBV20-1 and TRBJ2-3; perhaps TRBD1 as D (5 bases). Trimming cost V 7 bases and J 4 bases, with 15 bases left between them. CDR3 size: 13 residues. Germline V gene lookup returns CDR1 DFQATT and CDR2 SNEGSKA (reference sequence). CDR3 nucleotides: TGCAGTGGCACCGCTCTAGGGGCAGATACGCAGTATTTT. Amino acid sequence: CSGTALGADTQYF.

In this sample, this clonotype turned up a few times. V is TRBV28 and J is TRBJ2-1; no firm D call. Trimming shortened V by 7 bases and J by 3 bases, and 10 bases separated the two germline ends. The CDR3 totals 13 residues. The V gene's germline CDR1 is MDHEN and CDR2 SYDVKM. CDR3 in DNA: TGTGCCAGCAATATGAGGAACTACAATGAGCAGTTCTTC. It codes for CASNMRNYNEQFF.

This clonotype came up many times. V gene TRBV27 combines with J gene TRBJ2-1; 11 bases align to TRBD2. CDR3 length: 18 amino acids. Germline V gene data show CDR1 as MNHEY and CDR2 as SMNVEV (reference sequence). Germline trimming cut 5 bases from V and 5 bases from J; bases unmatched to any gene: 14. In DNA, the CDR3 is TGTGCCAGCAGTCCGATCGAGACTAGCGGGATGAAGAACAATGAGCAGTTCTTC. This translates into CASSPIETSGMKNNEQFF.